This T cell receptor (beta chain) was profiled in a study of T cells in Graves' hyperthyroidism and ophthalmopathy. Amplification of TCR beta CDR3 regions was performed using RNA transcripts as template. During a first-round RT-PCR of the TCR CDR3, the HTBI primer set was used. TCRdb re-analysed the multiplex PCR reads in MiXCR, keeping a single row per CDR3 protein. The repertoire consists of roughly 500,000 distinct CDR3 sequences, with less than 25% occurring once and the leading ten covering roughly 49%. Study-level results: Researchers found most expanded thyroid clonotypes above 0.001 in blood as well.

Concerning this clonotype itself: No antigen is known for it.

V lost 1 base to trimming and J lost 2 bases; unmatched junction nucleotides: 7. From germline, CDR1 is DFQATT and CDR2 SNEGSKA (reference sequence). The CDR3 is 17 amino acids. The sequencing sample was made of blood. The sequence derives from a woman between 65 and 79 years old with Graves' ophthalmopathy. The V gene is TRBV20-1, the J gene TRBJ2-2, with 10 bases identical to TRBD2. The CDR3 coding sequence is TGCAGTGCTAGAGGGCCCAGCGGGAGGGATAACACCGGGGAGCTGTTTTTT. Residues: CSARGPSGRDNTGELFF.